Sequencing of this TCR beta chain was carried out in a study of tumor-infiltrating lymphocytes in localized non-small cell lung cancer. Study context: Tumor tissue and non-adjacent uninvolved lung came from each patient. Overall study findings and caveats: Available tissue quantity limited TCR sequencing to a patient subset. No T-cell fraction difference was seen between IM1 and IM2 tumors. Technical variation could not be separated from intratumor heterogeneity here.

Clones were read by immunoSEQ multiplex PCR, and TCRdb kept only the in-frame ones, dropping some. The repertoire holds about 12,000 clones, with 78% as singletons. Points on this clone: Its antigen is not identified.

The V end lost 4 bases, the J end lost 4 bases, and 17 bases lay between the germline ends. The CDR3 runs 15 residues. Germline CDR1 reads SGHRS; CDR2 reads YFSETQ. The origin of this receptor is a human donor with non-small cell lung cancer. The specimen sequenced was lung tumor tissue. The chain combines TRBV5-1 with TRBJ1-1; D call uncertain. The chain's CDR3 is CASSGNVQWPTEAFF. The CDR3 coding sequence is TGCGCCAGCAGCGGGAACGTCCAATGGCCCACTGAAGCTTTCTTT.